The rows below give T cell receptor beta chains drawn from one sample of a study of beta chain features in type 1 diabetes. Assay: immunoSEQ multiplex PCR; the TCRdb copy retains only in-frame clones and omits some. The sample lists a few hundred thousand clones, roughly 13% occurring once. The material sequenced was naive CD4+ T cells from blood. These receptors came from a woman aged 18-29 years with type 1 diabetes. CDR3s include the opening cysteine and the closing phenylalanine or tryptophan.

CDR3	V	J
CASSRTGGQPQHF	TRBV4-3	TRBJ1-5
CASSIQGQINEQFF	TRBV5-1	TRBJ2-1
CASSVGDRVNEQFF	TRBV9	TRBJ2-1
CASSPWGDPEQYF	TRBV5-1	TRBJ2-7
CSVETGGQREQYF	TRBV29-1	TRBJ2-7
CASSFGDTQYF	TRBV28	TRBJ2-3
CASSLDRVQPQHF	TRBV7-2	TRBJ1-5
CASSLSGLVNEQFF	TRBV5-4	TRBJ2-1
CASSVSGTGVDQPQHF	TRBV9	TRBJ1-5
CASSLPYTEAFF	TRBV28	TRBJ1-1
CASSGGFRSYNEQFF	TRBV7-3	TRBJ2-1
CASTPRRGADTQYF	TRBV6-5	TRBJ2-3
CASANRDEAFF	TRBV25-1	TRBJ1-1
CASSPITGQNTGELFF	TRBV7-9	TRBJ2-2
CASSYSKGADEQFF	TRBV6-6	TRBJ2-1
CASSLGLADSHTQYF	TRBV14	TRBJ2-3
CASSYRAGGTDTQYF	TRBV18	TRBJ2-3
CASSVGRTVGLGYGYTF	TRBV9	TRBJ1-2
CASSEQGQGYGANVLTF	TRBV2	TRBJ2-6